The 20 T cell receptor beta chains reported below all come from one sample, sequenced in a study of multiple sclerosis patients with progressive multifocal leukoencephalopathy. Clones were read by immunoSEQ multiplex PCR, and TCRdb kept only the in-frame ones, dropping some. The table records under 30,000 clones, approximately 90% of them present only once. Regarding time point: about a year of natalizumab therapy. The material sequenced was PBMCs, taken from a patient treated with natalizumab. All receptors come from a man aged 25-40 years with multiple sclerosis.

The chain recombines TRBV12-5 with TRBJ2-4; D perhaps matches TRBD2 (5 bases). This CDR3 region has 17 residues. CDR1 is LGHNT, CDR2 FRNRAP, per germline. Trimming stripped 6 bases from V and 0 bases from J, with 18 bases between. CDR3 bases: TGTGCTAGTGGCCCCACATTGAGCGGCTTAGCCAAAAACATTCAGTACTTC. Protein: CASGPTLSGLAKNIQYF.

The J gene is TRBJ1-5, the V gene TRBV6-1; the match to TRBD1 covers 8 bases. The CDR3 runs to 14 residues. The J segment lost 7 bases and the V segment lost 7 bases, leaving 9 bases of the junction unmatched. Germline V gene lookup returns CDR1 MNHNS and CDR2 SASEGT. The CDR3 reads CASKSGGAGQPQHF. The CDR3 nucleotides are TGTGCCAGCAAATCAGGGGGCGCAGGGCAGCCCCAGCATTTT.

The gene calls are TRBV19 and TRBJ1-6; D remains ambiguous. CDR3 size: 15 residues. The germline gives CDR1 LNHDA, CDR2 SQIVND (reference sequence). V gave up 7 bases and J gave up 0 bases, with 10 bases separating them. This chain's CDR3 is CASKVKSSYNSPLHF. DNA of the CDR3: TGTGCCAGTAAGGTGAAAAGCTCCTATAATTCACCCCTCCACTTT.

The J gene is TRBJ2-2, the V gene TRBV18; D gene uncertain. CDR1 and CDR2 from the germline V gene are KGHSH and LQKENI. V shed 3 bases and J shed 0 bases, with 8 bases lying between them. The CDR3 runs 15 residues. CDR3 DNA: TGTGCCAGCTCACCGTTCACATCGAACACCGGGGAGCTGTTTTTT. It is translated as CASSPFTSNTGELFF.

This clone was counted only a few times. This rearrangement joins TRBV10-2 to TRBJ2-7, with 8 bases that match TRBD2. CDR1 is WSHSY, CDR2 SAAADI, per germline. The CDR3 runs to 14 residues. With V trimmed by 5 bases and J by 2 bases, 5 bases remained unmatched. DNA for the CDR3: TGCGCCAGCAGTTCCGGACTAGCCCCCTACGAGCAGTACGTC. This codes for CASSSGLAPYEQYV.

The chain links TRBV19 to TRBJ2-7; no clear D gene. The CDR3 covers 14 residues. Germline V gives CDR1 LNHDA, CDR2 SQIVND (reference sequence). Trimming removed 3 bases from V and 0 bases from J, with 9 bases in between. The CDR3 sequence: CASSMRLTSYEQYF. CDR3 DNA sequence: TGTGCCAGTAGTATGAGGCTAACCTCCTACGAGCAGTACTTC.

V gene TRBV7-9 combines with J gene TRBJ2-7; 10 bases map to TRBD2. V gave up 8 bases and J gave up 1 base; unmatched junction bases: 8. Germline V CDR1 and CDR2: SEHNR, FQNEAQ (reference sequence). The length of the CDR3 is 15 residues. The CDR3 reads CASASSGSASYEQYV. The CDR3 nucleotides are TGTGCCAGCGCCTCTAGCGGGAGCGCATCCTACGAGCAGTACGTC.

The chain couples TRBV6-5 to TRBJ2-3; D is unresolved. The V end was cut by 0 bases, the J end by 4 bases, with 5 bases between. The CDR3 runs 13 residues. Looked up from germline, CDR1 is MNHEY and CDR2 is SVGAGI. CDR3 coding DNA: TGTGCCAGCAGTTACTCGCAACCAGATACGCAGTATTTT. Residues: CASSYSQPDTQYF.

The gene calls are TRBV18 and TRBJ1-2; 7 positions match TRBD1. V lost 6 bases, J lost 7 bases, and 11 bases stayed unmatched. Germline loops: CDR1 KGHSH, CDR2 LQKENI. CDR3 length: 14 residues. CDR3: CASSRQGRVPGYTF. The CDR3 DNA reads as TGTGCCAGCTCGCGACAGGGAAGGGTTCCTGGCTACACCTTC. Full variable domain (missing parts from reference TRBV18 and TRBJ1-2): NAGVMQNPRHLVRRRGQEARLRCSPMKGHSHVYWYRQLPEEGLKFMVYLQKENIIDESGMPKERFSAEFPKEGPSILRIQQVVRGDSAAYFCASSRQGRVPGYTFGSGTRLTVV.

This chain connects TRBV6-5 to TRBJ1-1; a possible D gene is TRBD1 (5 bases). Looked up from germline, CDR1 is MNHEY and CDR2 is SVGAGI. The CDR3 covers 10 residues. Trimming removed 6 bases from V and 7 bases from J, with 6 bases in between. The CDR3 sequence: CASSQGEAFF. CDR3 nucleotide sequence: TGTGCCAGCAGCCAGGGTGAAGCTTTCTTT.

This clone was observed once. The chain recombines TRBV19 with TRBJ2-1, with TRBD2 identical over 8 bases. CDR1 and CDR2 from the germline V gene are LNHDA and SQIVND (reference sequence). V was clipped by 8 bases and J by 6 bases; unmatched bases: 18. The length of the CDR3 is 17 residues. The CDR3 DNA reads TGTGCCAGTCGATCGGGAGCGGTAGCGGGAAGGAGCAATGAGCAGTTCTTC. Translating it yields CASRSGAVAGRSNEQFF.

This clone was picked up a small number of times. The V gene is TRBV6-5, the J gene TRBJ2-3; 9 bases line up with TRBD2. CDR1 MNHEY and CDR2 SVGAGI come from the germline V gene. After removal of 0 bases from V and 2 bases from J, the junction contained 3 bases not matched to a gene. This CDR3 contains 16 residues. The CDR3 bases are TGTGCCAGCAGTTACTCGGCGGGAGGGCCCACAGATACGCAGTATTTT. Translated, it gives CASSYSAGGPTDTQYF.

V is TRBV4-3 and J is TRBJ2-1; D gene uncertain. CDR3 length: 16 residues. Between the trimmed V and J ends, which lost 4 bases and 0 bases, there was a span of 13 bases. The germline CDR1 and CDR2 sequences are LGHNA and YSLEER. Here the CDR3 DNA reads TGCGCCAGCAGCCTACGGACCCGAAGCTCCTACAATGAGCAGTTCTTC. This sequence encodes CASSLRTRSSYNEQFF.

V is TRBV4-3 and J is TRBJ2-7; either TRBD1 or TRBD2 may supply D (5 bases each). Trimming removed 4 bases at V and 3 bases at J, with 22 bases between. This CDR3 is 17 amino acids long. From germline, CDR1 is LGHNA and CDR2 YSLEER. The CDR3 DNA is TGCGCCAGCAGCCCCCCGGGGCCTCACGCCCTTTACTACGAGCAGTACTTC. Its protein product is CASSPPGPHALYYEQYF.

This chain links TRBV5-6 with TRBJ2-1; unclear D gene. From germline, CDR1 is SGHDT and CDR2 YYEEEE. The V end lost 0 bases, the J end lost 0 bases, and 7 bases lay between the germline ends. The CDR3 contains 15 residues. CDR3 nucleotides: TGTGCCAGCAGCTTGGTAGGCAGCTCCTACAATGAGCAGTTCTTC. It encodes CASSLVGSSYNEQFF.

The chain uses TRBV7-9 and TRBJ2-1, with TRBD2 matching 10 bases. Trimming removed 1 base from V and 0 bases from J; junction bases left unmatched: 9. The CDR3 length is 19 residues. CDR1 and CDR2 from the germline V gene are SEHNR and FQNEAQ (reference sequence). CDR3 sequence (DNA): TGTGCCAGCAGCTTAGTGGCTAGCGGGAGATGGAGCTCCTACAATGAGCAGTTCTTC. Protein sequence: CASSLVASGRWSSYNEQFF.

This clone was seen a single time. The chain employs TRBV7-9 and TRBJ1-2; D gene unclear. This CDR3 comprises 14 residues. V was pared by 5 bases and J by 3 bases, with 13 bases between. Germline V gene sequence: CDR1 SEHNR, CDR2 FQNEAQ (reference sequence). CDR3 region: CASSPDGLHYGYTF. CDR3 in DNA: TGTGCCAGCAGCCCGGACGGCCTACACTATGGCTACACCTTC.

This chain links TRBV4-1 with TRBJ1-2; D remains ambiguous. Trimming removed 0 bases at V and 2 bases at J, with 13 bases between. CDR3 length equals 16 residues. CDR1 is MGHRA, CDR2 YSYEKL, per germline. The CDR3 nucleotides are TGCGCCAGCAGCCAAGATCTATCAGGACCGAACTATGGCTACACCTTC. This sequence encodes CASSQDLSGPNYGYTF.

V usage is TRBV7-9 and J usage is TRBJ2-7; 9 nucleotides align to TRBD1. Germline V gene lookup returns CDR1 SEHNR and CDR2 FQNEAQ (reference sequence). The V gene end was trimmed by 4 bases and the J gene end by 4 bases; junction bases not matched to a gene: 8. The CDR3 is 15 amino acids. The CDR3 DNA follows: TGTGCCAGCAGCTCAACGGGACAGGGTGTTTACGAGCAGTACTTC. Protein product: CASSSTGQGVYEQYF.

The V call is TRBV6-5, the J call TRBJ1-5; D is unresolved. Deletions cut 4 bases from V and 6 bases from J, with 13 bases between. CDR3 length: 14 amino acids. CDR1 is MNHEY and CDR2 is SVGAGI in the germline V gene. CDR3 region: CASSWTQDRQPQHF. The CDR3 region has the DNA TGTGCCAGCAGTTGGACCCAGGATCGTCAGCCCCAGCATTTT.